This T cell receptor beta chain is drawn from a study of cytomegalovirus exposure and HLA in healthy donors. The table came from immunoSEQ multiplex PCR; TCRdb's copy has only in-frame clones and leaves some out. The repertoire has about 170,000 clones, over 85% of them found once; the top ten carry 9% to 12%. V was pared by 5 bases and J by 2 bases, with 11 bases of the junction left unmatched. CDR3 length equals 17 residues. Germline-derived CDR1 and CDR2 are MNHEY and SMNVEV (reference sequence). This chain joins TRBV27 and TRBJ2-7, with TRBD2 identical over 11 bases. The specimen sequenced was PBMCs. This TCR was sampled from a woman younger than 30 in good health and CMV-seropositive. As DNA, the CDR3 is TGTGCCAGCAGTCTCTATTCATTAGCGGGAGGGACCTACGAGCAGTACTTC. The encoded protein is CASSLYSLAGGTYEQYF.